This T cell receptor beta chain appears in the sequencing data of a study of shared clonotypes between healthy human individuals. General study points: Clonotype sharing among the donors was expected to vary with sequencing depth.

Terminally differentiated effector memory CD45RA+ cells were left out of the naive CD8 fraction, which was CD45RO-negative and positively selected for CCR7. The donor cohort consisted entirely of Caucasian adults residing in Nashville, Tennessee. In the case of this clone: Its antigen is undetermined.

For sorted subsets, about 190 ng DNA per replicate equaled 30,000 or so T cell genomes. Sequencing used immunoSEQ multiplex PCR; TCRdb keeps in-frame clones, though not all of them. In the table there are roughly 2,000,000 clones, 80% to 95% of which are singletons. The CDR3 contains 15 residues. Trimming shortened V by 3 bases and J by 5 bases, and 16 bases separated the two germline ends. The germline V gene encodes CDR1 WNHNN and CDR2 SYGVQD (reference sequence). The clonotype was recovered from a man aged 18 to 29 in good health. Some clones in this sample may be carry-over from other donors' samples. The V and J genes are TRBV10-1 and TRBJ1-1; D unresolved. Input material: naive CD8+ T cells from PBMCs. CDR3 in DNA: TGCGCCAGCAGTGATCTACGGACGTCGGGAACTGAAGCTTTCTTT. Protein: CASSDLRTSGTEAFF.